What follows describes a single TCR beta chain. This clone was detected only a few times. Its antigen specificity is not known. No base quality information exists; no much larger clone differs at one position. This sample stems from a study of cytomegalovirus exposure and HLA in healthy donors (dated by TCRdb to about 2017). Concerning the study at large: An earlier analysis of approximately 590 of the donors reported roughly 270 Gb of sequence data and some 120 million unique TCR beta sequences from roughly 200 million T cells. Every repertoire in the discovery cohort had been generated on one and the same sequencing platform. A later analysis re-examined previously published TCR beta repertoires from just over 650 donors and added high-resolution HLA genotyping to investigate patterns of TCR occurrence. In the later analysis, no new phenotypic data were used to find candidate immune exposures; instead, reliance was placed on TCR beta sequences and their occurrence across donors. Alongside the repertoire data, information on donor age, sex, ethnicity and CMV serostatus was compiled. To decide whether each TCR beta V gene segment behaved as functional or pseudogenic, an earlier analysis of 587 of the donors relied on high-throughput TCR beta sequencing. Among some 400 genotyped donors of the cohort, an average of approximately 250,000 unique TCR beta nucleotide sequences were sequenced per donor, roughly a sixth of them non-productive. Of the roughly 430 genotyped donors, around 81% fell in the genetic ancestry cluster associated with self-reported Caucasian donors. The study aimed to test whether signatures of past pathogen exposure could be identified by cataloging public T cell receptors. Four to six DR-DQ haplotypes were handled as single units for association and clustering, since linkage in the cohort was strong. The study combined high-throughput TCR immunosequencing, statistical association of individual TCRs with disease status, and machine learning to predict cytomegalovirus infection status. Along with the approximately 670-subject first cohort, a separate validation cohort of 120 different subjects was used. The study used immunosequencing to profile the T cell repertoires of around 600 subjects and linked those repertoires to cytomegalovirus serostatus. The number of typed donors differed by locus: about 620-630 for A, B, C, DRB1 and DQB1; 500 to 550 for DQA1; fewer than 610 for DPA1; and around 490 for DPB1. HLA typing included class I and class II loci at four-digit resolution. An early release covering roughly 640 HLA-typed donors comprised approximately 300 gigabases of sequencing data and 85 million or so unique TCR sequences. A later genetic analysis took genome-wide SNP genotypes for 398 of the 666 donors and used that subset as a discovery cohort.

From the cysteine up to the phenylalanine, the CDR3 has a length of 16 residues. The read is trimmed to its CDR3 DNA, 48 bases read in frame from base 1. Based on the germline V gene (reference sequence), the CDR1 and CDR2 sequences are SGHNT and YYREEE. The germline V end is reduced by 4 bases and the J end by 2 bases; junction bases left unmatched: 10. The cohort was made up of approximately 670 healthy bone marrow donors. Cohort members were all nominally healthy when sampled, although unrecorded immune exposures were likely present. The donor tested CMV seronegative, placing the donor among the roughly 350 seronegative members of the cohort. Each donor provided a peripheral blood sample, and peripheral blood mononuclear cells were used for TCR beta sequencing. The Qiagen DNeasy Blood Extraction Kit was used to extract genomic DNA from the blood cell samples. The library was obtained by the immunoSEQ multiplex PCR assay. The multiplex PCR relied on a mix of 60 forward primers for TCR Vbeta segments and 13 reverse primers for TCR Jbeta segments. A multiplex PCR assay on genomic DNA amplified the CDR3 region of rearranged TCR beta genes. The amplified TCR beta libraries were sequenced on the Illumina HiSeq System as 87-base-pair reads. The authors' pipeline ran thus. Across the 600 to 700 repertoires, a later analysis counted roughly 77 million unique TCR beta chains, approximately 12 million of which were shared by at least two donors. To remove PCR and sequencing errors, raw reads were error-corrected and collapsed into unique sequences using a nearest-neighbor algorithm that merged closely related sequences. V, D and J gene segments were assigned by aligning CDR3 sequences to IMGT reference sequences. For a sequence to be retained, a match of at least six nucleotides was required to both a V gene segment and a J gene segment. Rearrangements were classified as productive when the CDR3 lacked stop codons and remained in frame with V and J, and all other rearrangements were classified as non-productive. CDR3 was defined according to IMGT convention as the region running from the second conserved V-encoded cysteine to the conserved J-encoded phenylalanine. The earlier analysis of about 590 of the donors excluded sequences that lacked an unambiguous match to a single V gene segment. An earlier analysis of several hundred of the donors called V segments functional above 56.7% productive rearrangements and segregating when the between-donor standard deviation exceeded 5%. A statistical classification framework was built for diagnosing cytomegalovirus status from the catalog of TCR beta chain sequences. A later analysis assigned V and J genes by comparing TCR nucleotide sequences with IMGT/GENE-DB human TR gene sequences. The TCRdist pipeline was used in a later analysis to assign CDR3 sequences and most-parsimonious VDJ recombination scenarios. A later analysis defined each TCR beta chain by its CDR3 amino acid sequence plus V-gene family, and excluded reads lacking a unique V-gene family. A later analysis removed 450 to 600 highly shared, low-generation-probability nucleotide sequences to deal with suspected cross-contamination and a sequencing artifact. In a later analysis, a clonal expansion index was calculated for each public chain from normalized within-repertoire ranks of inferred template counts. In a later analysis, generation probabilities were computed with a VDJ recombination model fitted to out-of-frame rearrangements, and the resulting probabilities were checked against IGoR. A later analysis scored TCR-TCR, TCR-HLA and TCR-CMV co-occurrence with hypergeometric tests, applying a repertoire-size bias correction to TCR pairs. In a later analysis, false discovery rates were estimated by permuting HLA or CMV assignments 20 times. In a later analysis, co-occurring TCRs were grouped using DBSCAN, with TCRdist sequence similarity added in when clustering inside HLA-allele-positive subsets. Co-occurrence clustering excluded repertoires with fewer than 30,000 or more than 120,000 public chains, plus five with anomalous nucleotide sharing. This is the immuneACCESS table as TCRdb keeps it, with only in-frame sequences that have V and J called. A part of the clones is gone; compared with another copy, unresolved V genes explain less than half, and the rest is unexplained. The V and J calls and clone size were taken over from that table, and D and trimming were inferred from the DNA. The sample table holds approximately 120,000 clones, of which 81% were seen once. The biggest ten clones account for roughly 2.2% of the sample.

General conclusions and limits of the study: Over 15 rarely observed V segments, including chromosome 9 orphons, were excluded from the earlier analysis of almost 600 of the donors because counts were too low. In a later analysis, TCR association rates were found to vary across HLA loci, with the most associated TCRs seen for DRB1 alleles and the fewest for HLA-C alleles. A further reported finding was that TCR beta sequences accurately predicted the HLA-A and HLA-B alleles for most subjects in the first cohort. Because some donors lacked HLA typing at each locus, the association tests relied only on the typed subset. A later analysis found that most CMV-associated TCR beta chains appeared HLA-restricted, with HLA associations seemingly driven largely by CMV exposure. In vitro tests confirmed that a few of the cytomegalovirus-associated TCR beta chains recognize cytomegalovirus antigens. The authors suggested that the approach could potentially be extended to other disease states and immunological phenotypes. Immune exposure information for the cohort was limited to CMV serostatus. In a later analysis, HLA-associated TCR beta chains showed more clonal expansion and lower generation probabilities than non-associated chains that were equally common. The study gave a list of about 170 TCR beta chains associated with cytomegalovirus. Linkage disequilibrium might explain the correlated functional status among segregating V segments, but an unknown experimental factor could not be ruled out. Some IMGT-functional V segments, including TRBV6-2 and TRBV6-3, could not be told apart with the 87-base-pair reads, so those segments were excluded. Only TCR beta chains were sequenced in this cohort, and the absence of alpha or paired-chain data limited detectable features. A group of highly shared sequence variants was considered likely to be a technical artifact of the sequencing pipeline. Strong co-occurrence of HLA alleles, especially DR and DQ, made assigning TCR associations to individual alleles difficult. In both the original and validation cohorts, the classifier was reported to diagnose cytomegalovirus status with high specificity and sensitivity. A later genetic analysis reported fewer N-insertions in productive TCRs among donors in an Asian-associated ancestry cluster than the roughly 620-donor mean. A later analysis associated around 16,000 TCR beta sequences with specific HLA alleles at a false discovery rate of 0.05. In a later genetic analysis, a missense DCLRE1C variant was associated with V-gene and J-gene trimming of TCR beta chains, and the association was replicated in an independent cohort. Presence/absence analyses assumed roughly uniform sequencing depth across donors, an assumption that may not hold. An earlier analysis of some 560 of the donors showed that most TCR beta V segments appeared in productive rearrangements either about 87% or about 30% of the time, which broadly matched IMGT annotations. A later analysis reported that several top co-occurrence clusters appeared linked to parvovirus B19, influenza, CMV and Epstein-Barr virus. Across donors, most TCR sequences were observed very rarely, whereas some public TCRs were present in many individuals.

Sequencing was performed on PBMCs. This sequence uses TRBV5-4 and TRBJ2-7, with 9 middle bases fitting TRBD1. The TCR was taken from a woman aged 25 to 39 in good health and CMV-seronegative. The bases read TGTGCCAGCAGCCCTCACCGAGGGACAGGGACCTACGAGCAGTACTTC. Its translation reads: CASSPHRGTGTYEQYF.